The entry below describes one T cell receptor (beta chain). Its matching antigen is unknown. As for time point: blood from clinic visit 5 months post-surgery; TSC patient then seizure free. Patients received at least one anti-epileptic drug before surgery. This specimen comes from a study of brain T cells in children with intractable seizures. Study outcomes and limitations: HCMV serostatus was not known, and viral specificity came from CDR3 similarity only.

The CDR3 covers 22 residues. Germline values: CDR1 MNHNY, CDR2 SVGAGI (reference sequence). Germline trimming cut 5 bases from V and 0 bases from J; bases unmatched to any gene: 27. Some clones are missing from TCRdb's copy, which holds only in-frame ones; the method was immunoSEQ multiplex PCR. This sample has approximately 330,000 clones, with more than 85% found just once. The chain carries TRBV6-6 and TRBJ2-7; 8 nucleotides align to TRBD2. This TCR was sampled from a boy younger than two with tuberous sclerosis and intractable seizures. The material was peripheral blood, obtained more than 4 months after surgery. CDR3 protein: CASSQPLYRESLLAGLSYEQYF. The DNA of the CDR3 is TGTGCCAGCAGTCAACCCCTTTACAGGGAAAGCCTCCTAGCGGGTCTCTCCTACGAGCAGTACTTC.